This T cell receptor beta chain was identified in a study of blood T cell repertoires in COVID-19. Study background: Material from acute and convalescent COVID-19 was sourced from the United States, Italy and Spain. PBMCs, B-cell-depleted T cells, or T cells were the source of the cDNA or gDNA that made up the material.

Between the trimmed V and J ends, which lost 7 bases and 5 bases, there was a span of 12 bases. This CDR3 is 13 amino acids long. Germline V gene sequence: CDR1 SGHRS, CDR2 YFSETQ. In the original processing: Amplification of reference gene primers was used by the study to estimate nucleated cell counts. Sequencing used immunoSEQ multiplex PCR; TCRdb keeps in-frame clones, though not all of them. The V and J calls and clone size are taken from that table; D and trimming were inferred from the DNA. The sample contains over 130,000 clones, around 85% of which appear only once. The clonotype originates from a man between 65 and 85 years old with acute or convalescent COVID-19. The chain employs TRBV5-1 and TRBJ1-4, with D perhaps matching TRBD1 (5 bases). The material sequenced was peripheral blood. The CDR3 sequence: CASSDSLNEKLFF. The CDR3 nucleotides read TGCGCCAGCTCCGACAGCTTAAATGAAAAACTGTTTTTT.